Listed below are T cell receptor beta chains from one sample, sequenced in a study of cytomegalovirus exposure and HLA in healthy donors. Here immunoSEQ multiplex PCR was the method, and the copy in TCRdb shows in-frame clones only, minus some. The record lists about 40,000 clones, of which the ten most abundant hold 1.8%. Input material: PBMCs. These TCRs come from a woman in her 30s in good health and CMV-seronegative. Each CDR3 is given with its conserved first and last residue. Each record gives: clone size, D gene, V gene, J gene, CDR3 DNA, CDR3 protein. A D gene is named only where the DNA matches it firmly. Clone size is shown for a subset of rows, as once, few, many or a class of expanded clone.

NA	NA	TRBV7-9	TRBJ2-2	TGTGCCAGCAGCCCTGTTGGGGCCACCGGGGAGCTGTTTTTT	CASSPVGATGELFF
NA	TRBD2	TRBV7-3	TRBJ2-1	TGTGCCAGCAGCCTAGCGGGAGGGGGTGAGCAGTTCTTC	CASSLAGGGEQFF
NA	NA	TRBV9	TRBJ2-5	TGTGCCAGCAGCGTACTAGCGTCAGGGCGAGAGACCCAGTACTTC	CASSVLASGRETQYF
NA	NA	TRBV4-1	TRBJ2-3	TGCGCCAGCAGCCAAGACAAAAGGACTCTAATCACAGATACGCAGTATTTT	CASSQDKRTLITDTQYF
NA	NA	TRBV6-1	TRBJ2-7	TGTGCCAGCAGTGAAGCGGAGGGCCCCTACGAGCAGTACTTC	CASSEAEGPYEQYF
NA	NA	TRBV6-5	TRBJ1-1	TGTGCCAGCATTTCAACTTTATCTCGGAACACTGAAGCTTTCTTT	CASISTLSRNTEAFF
NA	TRBD1	TRBV19	TRBJ1-4	TGTGCCAGTAGTATAAGGAAGCGAACAGGGGGAGATGAAAAACTGTTTTTT	CASSIRKRTGGDEKLFF
NA	NA	TRBV19	TRBJ1-1	TGTGCCAGTAGTATACCTCACAGGGCAACTGAAGCTTTCTTT	CASSIPHRATEAFF
NA	NA	TRBV27	TRBJ1-2	TGTGCCAGCAGCTCCGACAGGTCGCTAATAAACCTCTATGGCTACACCTTC	CASSSDRSLINLYGYTF
NA	TRBD1	TRBV4-1	TRBJ1-1	TGCGCCAGCGGCCCCGCAGGACAGGGGTTCACTGAAGCTTTCTTT	CASGPAGQGFTEAFF
NA	NA	TRBV6-5	TRBJ1-1	TGTGCCAGCAGTTACTCGAGGGGGGGGCTTGCTGTTGGAGCTTTCTTT	CASSYSRGGLAVGAFF
NA	NA	TRBV19	TRBJ2-2	TGTGCCAGTAGTATACAGGCGAACACCGGGGAGCTGTTTTTT	CASSIQANTGELFF
NA	NA	TRBV5-1	TRBJ1-2	TGCGCCAGCAGCCCTATACAGGGTCCCTATGGCTACACCTTC	CASSPIQGPYGYTF
NA	NA	TRBV7-9	TRBJ1-2	TGTGCCAGCAGCTTAGCCAAAAGCGGCTACACCTTC	CASSLAKSGYTF
NA	TRBD2	TRBV7-7	TRBJ2-2	TGTGCTAGCAGCTTAGGCTCTAGCGGGTCGGCCGGGGAGCTGTTTTTT	CASSLGSSGSAGELFF
NA	TRBD1	TRBV15	TRBJ2-6	TGTGCCACCAGCGACAGGGGCTCTGGGGCCAACGTCCTGACTTTC	CATSDRGSGANVLTF
NA	TRBD1	TRBV9	TRBJ1-1	TGTGCCAGCAGCGTAGAACCGGGACAGGGATTAGTCACTGAAGCTTTCTTT	CASSVEPGQGLVTEAFF
medium-sized	NA	TRBV6-1	TRBJ2-7	TGTGCCAGCAGTGGAGGAGGGACTGTAATATCCGGGGTGCAGTACTTC	CASSGGGTVISGVQYF
NA	TRBD2	TRBV2	TRBJ2-2	TGTGCCAGCAGTGTTTTAGCGGGAGGTTCCGGGGAGCTGTTTTTT	CASSVLAGGSGELFF
NA	NA	TRBV5-1	TRBJ1-2	TGCGCCAGCAGCTTGACCCTAGACGATGGCTACACCTTC	CASSLTLDDGYTF
NA	TRBD2	TRBV27	TRBJ2-5	TGTGCCAGCAGACTAGCGGGAGACAGTAAGGGAGAGACCCAGTACTTC	CASRLAGDSKGETQYF
NA	TRBD1	TRBV5-1	TRBJ1-1	TGCGCCAGCAGCTTGCTGCCCCCGGGACAGGGGGTGAACACTGAAGCTTTCTTT	CASSLLPPGQGVNTEAFF
NA	NA	TRBV30	TRBJ2-2	TGTGCCTGGAGTGGCGGGTCCGGGGAGCTGTTTTTT	CAWSGGSGELFF
NA	NA	TRBV4-3	TRBJ2-5	TGCGCCAGCAGCCAAGATATCCCAGAGACCCAGTACTTC	CASSQDIPETQYF
NA	TRBD1	TRBV18	TRBJ2-1	TGTGCCAGCTCACCGCGACAGGGCGCCAGCTCCTACAATGAGCAGTTCTTC	CASSPRQGASSYNEQFF
NA	NA	TRBV30	TRBJ1-5	TGTGCCTGGAGTGTAAGGGGCACCCTTGCTCGGCAGCCCCAGCATTTT	CAWSVRGTLARQPQHF
NA	TRBD1	TRBV19	TRBJ2-5	TGTGCCAGTAACGGACAGGGGGGACGAGAGACCCAGTACTTC	CASNGQGGRETQYF
NA	TRBD1	TRBV29-1	TRBJ2-7	TGCAGCGCACGGGACAGGGGGGGTTACGAGCAGTACTTC	CSARDRGGYEQYF
NA	TRBD2	TRBV4-1	TRBJ2-3	TGCGCCAGCAGCCATTTTAGCGGGAGGGCCACAGATACGCAGTATTTT	CASSHFSGRATDTQYF
NA	TRBD1	TRBV6-4	TRBJ2-3	TGTGCCAGCAGTGACGGGACAGGGGCAGATACGCAGTATTTT	CASSDGTGADTQYF
NA	TRBD1	TRBV30	TRBJ1-5	TGTGCCTGGAGGGGACAGGGGGCCTATCAGCCCCAGCATTTT	CAWRGQGAYQPQHF
NA	TRBD2	TRBV30	TRBJ2-2	TGTGCCTGGAGTGTGGGGACTAGCGGGAATGTCGGGGAGCTGTTTTTT	CAWSVGTSGNVGELFF
NA	TRBD1	TRBV7-9	TRBJ1-4	TGTGCCAGCAGCTTAGCCGAGACAGGGGGGGAAAAACTGTTTTTT	CASSLAETGGEKLFF
NA	NA	TRBV29-1	TRBJ2-5	TGCAGCGTTCGGGGAGAGACCCAGTACTTC	CSVRGETQYF
NA	NA	TRBV4-2	TRBJ2-1	TGTGCCAGCAGCCAAGAAGCCCTCGGGACTCCTTACAATGAGCAGTTCTTC	CASSQEALGTPYNEQFF
NA	NA	TRBV27	TRBJ2-5	TGTGCCAGCAGTCTCCAGGCGCAGGGTAGGGGGACCCAGTACTTC	CASSLQAQGRGTQYF
NA	NA	TRBV6-5	TRBJ1-2	TGTGCCAGCAGTTTCTTCTCAGGGGACCTTTTCGATGGCTACACCTTC	CASSFFSGDLFDGYTF
NA	NA	TRBV6-5	TRBJ1-1	TGTGCCAGCAGTTATATCAGGGCCACTGAAGCTTTCTTT	CASSYIRATEAFF
NA	TRBD2	TRBV15	TRBJ2-5	TGTGCCACCAGTAGGAGGGTGTCGGGGGGAGAGACCCAGTACTTC	CATSRRVSGGETQYF
NA	TRBD2	TRBV5-1	TRBJ2-2	TGCGCCAGCAATGGACTAGCGGGAGGAGGCACCGGGGAGCTGTTTTTT	CASNGLAGGGTGELFF
NA	TRBD2	TRBV7-8	TRBJ2-1	TGTGCCAGCAGCTTAACTAGCGGGACAAGGACTGAGCAGTTCTTC	CASSLTSGTRTEQFF